A selection of T cell receptor beta chains follows, all from one sample in a study of low-dose radiotherapy and immunotherapy resistance in tumors. TCRdb recomputed calls from the reads with MiXCR, one row per CDR3 protein. The sample holds under 90,000 distinct CDR3 sequences; 15% to 20% are singletons and the top ten take approximately 1.5%. The starting material was PBMCs, obtained after low-dose radiotherapy plus immunotherapy. The receptors derive from a male donor with prostate cancer. The CDR3 runs from the conserved cysteine through the conserved F or W. The order of the fields is clone size, D gene, V gene, J gene, CDR3 DNA, CDR3 protein. A D gene is named only where the DNA matches it firmly. Not all rows give a size; the values are once, few, many and, for expanded clones, a class.

>NA|NA|TRBV28|TRBJ2-5
TGTGCCAGCAGTTCCCCGCAGGGATGGCAAGAGACCCAGTACTTC
CASSSPQGWQETQYF
>many|NA|TRBV9|TRBJ1-1
TGTGCCAGCAGCGTAGAGGGGGGACCCACTGAAGCTTTCTTT
CASSVEGGPTEAFF
>many|TRBD2|TRBV28|TRBJ2-7
TGTGCCAGCAGTCAAAGCCGGGGAGCGGGAGAGTCCTACGAGCAGTACTTC
CASSQSRGAGESYEQYF
>NA|TRBD2|TRBV15|TRBJ2-1
TGTGCCACCAGCAGCTTAGAATCTAGCGGGAGGGCGAATGAGCAGTTCTTC
CATSSLESSGRANEQFF
>many|NA|TRBV20-1|TRBJ1-2
TGCAGTGCTCACGCAGGGTATGGCTACACCTTC
CSAHAGYGYTF
>many|NA|TRBV7-2|TRBJ1-4
TGTGCCAGCAGCCCCCACTCCGGCCAGGCGGGGGGACTGTTTTTT
CASSPHSGQAGGLFF
>many|NA|TRBV1|TRBJ2-5
TGCACCAGCAGCGGGCCCCCTACGTACCAAGAGACCCAGTACTTC
CTSSGPPTYQETQYF
>many|TRBD1|TRBV19|TRBJ1-5
TGTGCCAGTAGTATCTCGACAGGGGAACGACGCAATCAGCCCCAGCATTTT
CASSISTGERRNQPQHF
>NA|NA|TRBV24-1|TRBJ2-7
TGTGCCACCAGTGATTCTGGACGGAGGGGCTCCTACGAGCAGTACTTC
CATSDSGRRGSYEQYF
>few|NA|TRBV12-3/TRBV12-4|TRBJ2-2
TGTGCCAGCAATAAAGGAAGTGCGACCGGGGAGCTGTTTTTT
CASNKGSATGELFF
>many|NA|TRBV4-3|TRBJ2-3
TGCGCCAGCAGCCAAGAGGGGGCCGCCCTTGGTACGCAGTATTTT
CASSQEGAALGTQYF
>many|TRBD1|TRBV5-1|TRBJ1-2
TGCGCCAGCAGCTTGGCGGGACAGGGGAACTATGGCTACACCTTC
CASSLAGQGNYGYTF
>many|NA|TRBV20-1|TRBJ1-6
TGCAGTGCTAGCCAAATTCCGAGCGACCCGACTAATTCACCCCTCCACTTT
CSASQIPSDPTNSPLHF
>many|NA|TRBV28|TRBJ1-1
TGTGCCAGCAGTTTCCCCCCGGGACATAAGAACACTGAAGCTTTCTTT
CASSFPPGHKNTEAFF
>many|NA|TRBV5-4|TRBJ1-1
TGTGCCAGCAGCTTGGGGTCCACTGAAGCTTTCTTT
CASSLGSTEAFF
>NA|NA|TRBV28|TRBJ1-6
TGTGCCAGCAGTTTTACGGGATCACCCCTCCACTTT
CASSFTGSPLHF
>many|TRBD1|TRBV27|TRBJ2-6
TGTGCCAGCAGTTTATTAGGGACAGGGTCGTCCGGGGCCAACGTCCTGACTTTC
CASSLLGTGSSGANVLTF
>many|TRBD1|TRBV12-3/TRBV12-4|TRBJ2-1
TGTGCCAGCAGCCCCGGGACAGGGAGAAATGAGCAGTTCTTC
CASSPGTGRNEQFF
>few|NA|TRBV20-1|TRBJ1-1
TGCAGTGCTAGAGTCGGGGTGAACACTGAAGCTTTCTTT
CSARVGVNTEAFF
>many|TRBD1|TRBV29-1|TRBJ2-7
TGCAGCGTTGAAAAGGGACAGGGGGCCTCCTACGAGCAGTACTTC
CSVEKGQGASYEQYF
>NA|NA|TRBV5-1|TRBJ2-2
TGCGCCAGCACCGAAACGGGGAACACCGGGGAGCTGTTTTTT
CASTETGNTGELFF
>many|TRBD2|TRBV20-1|TRBJ2-1
TGCAGTGCTAGAGGGACGGCGGGAGGGATATTCTTC
CSARGTAGGIFF
>many|NA|TRBV14|TRBJ2-1
TGTGCCAGCAGCCAGTGGTCTAGTTCGGGGAGCTCCTACAATGAGCAGTTCTTC
CASSQWSSSGSSYNEQFF
>many|NA|TRBV13|TRBJ1-1
TGTGCCAGCAGCTCCCGAGGAAGAGCCGGGACTGCTGAAGCTTTCTTT
CASSSRGRAGTAEAFF
>many|TRBD2|TRBV12-3/TRBV12-4|TRBJ2-3
TGTGCCAGCAGTTTAGCGGCGGGACATCTGACTAGCGGGACTAGCACAGATACGCAGTATTTT
CASSLAAGHLTSGTSTDTQYF
>many|TRBD2|TRBV29-1|TRBJ2-4
TGCAGCGTTGAAGGGGGGGGAAACATTCAGTACTTC
CSVEGGGNIQYF
>many|NA|TRBV20-1|TRBJ2-5
TGCAGTGCTAGAGAGCGGGGCGAGGAGACCCAGTACTTC
CSARERGEETQYF
>NA|TRBD2|TRBV6-2/TRBV6-3|TRBJ2-5
TGTGCCAGCACTTGGCTAGCGGACAAAAAAAAAGAGACCCAGTACTTC
CASTWLADKKKETQYF
>many|TRBD2|TRBV2|TRBJ2-7
TGTGCCAGCAGTGACTCGGGACTAGCGTATAGCTCCTACGAGCAGTACTTC
CASSDSGLAYSSYEQYF
>many|NA|TRBV4-2|TRBJ2-7
TGTGCCAGCAGCGGAAACGGCCGCGAGCAGTACTTC
CASSGNGREQYF